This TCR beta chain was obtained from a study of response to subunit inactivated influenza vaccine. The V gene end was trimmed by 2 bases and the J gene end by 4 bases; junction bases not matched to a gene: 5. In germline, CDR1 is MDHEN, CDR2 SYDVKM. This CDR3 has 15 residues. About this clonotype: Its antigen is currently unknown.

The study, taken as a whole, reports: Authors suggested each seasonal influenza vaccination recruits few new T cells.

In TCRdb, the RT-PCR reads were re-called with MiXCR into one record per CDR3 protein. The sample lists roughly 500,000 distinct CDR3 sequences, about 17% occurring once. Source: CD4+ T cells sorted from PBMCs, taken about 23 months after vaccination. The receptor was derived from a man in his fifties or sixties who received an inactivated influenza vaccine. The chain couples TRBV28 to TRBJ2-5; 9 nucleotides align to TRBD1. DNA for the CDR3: TGTGCCAGCAGTTTAGGGGGACAGGGAACAGAGACCCAGTACTTC. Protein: CASSLGGQGTETQYF.